This entry lists 17 T cell receptor beta chains sequenced from one sample in a study of blood T cells in healthy people across ages. Then a second PCR, running roughly 7 to 11 cycles, was carried out with a sample-barcoded 5' primer and a J-beta primer mix. TCRdb called the 5' RACE reads again in MiXCR, with one record for every CDR3 protein. This sample has 1,100,000 or so distinct CDR3 sequences, with around 43% found just once. Material for sequencing was blood. The receptors were gathered from a woman aged 60-75 years in good health.

V is TRBV4-1 and J is TRBJ2-3; TRBD1 matches 12 bases. J lost 0 bases, V lost 2 bases, and 21 bases had no gene match. Looked up from germline, CDR1 is MGHRA and CDR2 is YSYEKL. CDR3 size: 23 residues. The CDR3 DNA is TGCGCCAGCAGCCAACGCTTCTTGGCCGGGACAGGGGGCGTCGGTCCCAGCACAGATACGCAGTATTTT. It translates to CASSQRFLAGTGGVGPSTDTQYF.

This chain links TRBV7-3 with TRBJ2-3, with D possibly called TRBD1 or TRBD2 (5 bases each). The V gene's germline CDR1 is SGHTA and CDR2 FQGTGA. V lost 5 bases and J 2 bases, leaving 14 bases between the germline ends. The CDR3 is made up of 15 amino acids. Here the CDR3 DNA reads TGTGCCAGCAGCCCCGGGGCGGTTGCCACAGATACGCAGTATTTT. Translated, it gives CASSPGAVATDTQYF.

The rearrangement links TRBV6-6 to TRBJ1-1; no reliable D call. In germline, CDR1 is MNHNY, CDR2 SVGAGI (reference sequence). Between the trimmed V and J ends, which lost 6 bases and 3 bases, there was a span of 11 bases. The CDR3 loop spans 13 amino acids. The CDR3 coding sequence is TGTGCCAGCAGGACCCAAACCTACACTGAAGCTTTCTTT. The encoded protein is CASRTQTYTEAFF.

V is TRBV27 and J is TRBJ2-1, with a possible D match to TRBD2 (6 bases). V shed 4 bases and J shed 1 base, with 14 bases lying between them. Germline V gene lookup returns CDR1 MNHEY and CDR2 SMNVEV (reference sequence). CDR3 length: 16 residues. The CDR3 is CASSSSAGWSYNEQFF. The CDR3 bases are TGTGCCAGCAGTTCGTCAGCGGGCTGGTCCTACAATGAGCAGTTCTTC.

The genes are TRBV20-1 and TRBJ2-5, with D possibly TRBD1 on 6 matching bases. Trimming took 2 bases from V and 4 from J, leaving 14 bases between them. This CDR3 region has 14 residues. The germline V gene has CDR1 DFQATT and CDR2 SNEGSKA (reference sequence). The CDR3 region has the DNA TGCAGTGCTAGACCCCCAACAGGGAGAGAGACCCAGTACTTC. This translates into CSARPPTGRETQYF.

This chain connects TRBV15 to TRBJ1-1; 11 bases fit TRBD1. The length of the CDR3 is 15 residues. Germline values: CDR1 LNHNV, CDR2 YYDKDF (reference sequence). J lost 1 base, V lost 3 bases, and 1 base had no gene match. DNA for the CDR3: TGTGCCACCAGCAGGGACAGGGGGCAGAACACTGAAGCTTTCTTT. Encoded protein: CATSRDRGQNTEAFF. The full variable domain, its missing parts supplied by reference TRBV15 and TRBJ1-1, is DAMVIQNPRYQVTQFGKPVTLSCSQTLNHNVMYWYQQKSSQAPKLLFHYYDKDFNNEADTPDNFQSRRPNTSFCFLDIRSPGLGDTAMYLCATSRDRGQNTEAFFGQGTRLTVV.

J is TRBJ1-1 and V is TRBV20-1; weak D call: TRBD1 (5 bases). Germline V gene data show CDR1 as DFQATT and CDR2 as SNEGSKA (reference sequence). The CDR3 runs to 13 residues. Trimming shortened V by 6 bases and J by 5 bases, and 16 bases separated the two germline ends. Here the CDR3 DNA reads TGCAGTGCCTCCGGGGCCCTTCTAACTGAAGCTTTCTTT. It encodes CSASGALLTEAFF.

This chain joins TRBV7-7 and TRBJ2-2; 7 bases fit TRBD1. This CDR3 spans 14 amino acids. CDR1 and CDR2 (germline): SSHAT, FNYEAQ (reference sequence). J gave up 6 bases and V 5 bases, and 6 bases lay outside the gene matches. CDR3: CASSQRQGPGELFF. The CDR3 DNA sequence: TGTGCCAGCAGCCAGAGACAGGGCCCCGGGGAGCTGTTTTTT.

This clonotype appeared a few times. V usage is TRBV3-1 and J usage is TRBJ2-4; 9 bases align to TRBD1. The CDR3 is 17 amino acids. CDR1 and CDR2 (germline): LGHDT, YNNKEL (reference sequence). V trimming: 3 bases; J trimming: 9 bases; junction bases outside the gene matches: 15. In nucleotides, the CDR3 is TGTGCCAGCAGCCAGGGCAGTATAACAGGGGGCGAAGGCATTCAGTACTTC. Protein: CASSQGSITGGEGIQYF.

This sequence joins TRBV9 and TRBJ2-6; D gene ambiguous. The germline gives CDR1 SGDLS, CDR2 YYNGEE. Trimming took off 0 bases at V and 2 bases at J, with 12 bases between the two ends. This CDR3 is built from 17 residues. The CDR3 reads CASSVGRTPTGANVLTF. The CDR3 nucleotides read TGTGCCAGCAGCGTAGGACGGACGCCGACTGGGGCCAACGTCCTGACTTTC.

The chain uses TRBV7-9 and TRBJ2-7; the match to TRBD2 covers 7 bases. J lost 0 bases, V lost 3 bases, and 23 bases had no gene match. CDR3 size: 21 residues. CDR1 and CDR2 (germline): SEHNR, FQNEAQ (reference sequence). The CDR3 DNA follows: TGTGCCAGCAGCTTCAGCCGCAGATGGGCAGCGGAGGGCGGGAGCTCCTACGAGCAGTACTTC. It translates to CASSFSRRWAAEGGSSYEQYF. The variable domain in full, with the rest retrieved from reference TRBV7-9 and TRBJ2-7, is DTGVSQNPRHKITKRGQNVTFRCDPISEHNRLYWYRQTLGQGPEFLTYFQNEAQLEKSRLLSDRFSAERPKGSFSTLEIQRTEQGDSAMYLCASSFSRRWAAEGGSSYEQYFGPGTRLTVT.

With respect to this clonotype: Just one base apart from a much larger clone, this may be a read error. V gene TRBV7-9 combines with J gene TRBJ2-7, with 7 bases lining up with TRBD1. This CDR3 contains 15 residues. Germline V CDR1 and CDR2: SEHNR, FQNEAQ (reference sequence). Written as DNA, the CDR3 is TGTGCCAGCAGCCCGAGACAGGGTATAACCTACGGGCAGTACTTC. This gives the protein CASSPRQGITYGQYF.

This clonotype was observed a handful of times. The gene calls are TRBV5-1 and TRBJ2-7; weak D call: TRBD1 (5 bases). Germline loops: CDR1 SGHRS, CDR2 YFSETQ. Trimming removed 0 bases from V and 6 bases from J, with 16 bases in between. This CDR3 is 15 amino acids long. CDR3 sequence (DNA): TGCGCCAGCAGCTTGGTGGGCAGGGTATCTGGCGAGCAGTACTTC. Its protein is CASSLVGRVSGEQYF.

The V call is TRBV24-1, the J call TRBJ2-5; no firm D call. This CDR3 contains 14 residues. Germline-derived CDR1 and CDR2 are KGHDR and SFDVKD. Trimming took off 12 bases at V and 5 bases at J, with 21 bases between the two ends. CDR3 nucleotides: TGTGCCGCGTCCCGTGCAGGCGTTTCTGAGACCCAGTACTTC. It yields the protein CAASRAGVSETQYF.

This clonotype was seen only a few times. The CDR3 DNA reads TGTGCCAGCAGCGTAGATCAAGCGGGAGGGGCCCGTGACGAGCAGTACTTC. This encodes CASSVDQAGGARDEQYF. The chain links TRBV9 to TRBJ2-7, with 10 bases that match TRBD2. The CDR3 has 17 residues. Germline V gene sequence: CDR1 SGDLS, CDR2 YYNGEE. V shed 0 bases, J shed 5 bases, and the junction held 11 bases outside the gene matches.

This chain connects TRBV11-1 to TRBJ2-3; TRBD1 might be the D (6 bases). Germline CDR1 and CDR2: SGHAT and FQDESV (reference sequence). This CDR3 has 15 residues. V lost 2 bases and J 1 base, leaving 10 bases between the germline ends. CDR3 sequence: CASSLMGARTDTQYF. CDR3 nucleotide sequence: TGTGCCAGCAGCTTAATGGGGGCCCGCACAGATACGCAGTATTTT.

The table lists this clonotype with a few counts. The V gene is TRBV4-1, the J gene TRBJ2-1; tentatively, D is TRBD1 or TRBD2 (5 bases each). CDR1 and CDR2 (germline): MGHRA, YSYEKL. Trimming left V 3 bases short and J 5 bases short, with 14 bases between. The CDR3 covers 15 residues. The CDR3 DNA reads TGCGCCAGCAGCCACATCGGGGACGGGAACAATGAGCAGTTCTTC. Its translation: CASSHIGDGNNEQFF.